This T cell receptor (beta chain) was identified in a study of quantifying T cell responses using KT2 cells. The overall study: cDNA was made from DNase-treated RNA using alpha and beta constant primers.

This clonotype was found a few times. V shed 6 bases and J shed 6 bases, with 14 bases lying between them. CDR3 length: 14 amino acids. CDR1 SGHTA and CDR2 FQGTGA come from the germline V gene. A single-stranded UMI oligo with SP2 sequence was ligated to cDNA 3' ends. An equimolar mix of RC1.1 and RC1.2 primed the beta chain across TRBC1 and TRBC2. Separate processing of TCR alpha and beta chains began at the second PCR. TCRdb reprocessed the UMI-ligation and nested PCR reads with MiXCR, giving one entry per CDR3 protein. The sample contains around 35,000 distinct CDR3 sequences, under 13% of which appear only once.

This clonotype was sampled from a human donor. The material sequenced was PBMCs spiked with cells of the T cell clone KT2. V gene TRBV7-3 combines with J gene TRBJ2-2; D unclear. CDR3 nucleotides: TGTGCCAGCAGATCCTCGGAGTTATCCGGGGAGCTGTTTTTT. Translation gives CASRSSELSGELFF.